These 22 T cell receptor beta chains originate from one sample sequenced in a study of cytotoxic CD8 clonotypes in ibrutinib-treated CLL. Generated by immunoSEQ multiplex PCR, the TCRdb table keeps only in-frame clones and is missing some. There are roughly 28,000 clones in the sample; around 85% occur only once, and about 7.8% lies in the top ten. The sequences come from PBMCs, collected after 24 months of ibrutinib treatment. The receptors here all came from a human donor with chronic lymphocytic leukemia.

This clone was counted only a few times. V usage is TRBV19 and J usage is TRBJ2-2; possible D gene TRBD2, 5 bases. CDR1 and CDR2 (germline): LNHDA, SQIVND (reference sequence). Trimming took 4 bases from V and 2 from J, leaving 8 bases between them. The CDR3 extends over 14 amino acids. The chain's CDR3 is CASSKASNTGELFF. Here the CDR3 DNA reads TGTGCCAGTAGTAAGGCTAGCAACACCGGGGAGCTGTTTTTT.

CDR3 DNA sequence: TGTGCCAGCAGAGCCAGTGGGACAGCACATAGGCAGTTCTTC. This codes for CASRASGTAHRQFF. The V gene is TRBV6-1, the J gene TRBJ2-1, with 7 bases identical to TRBD1. V was clipped by 6 bases and J by 12 bases; unmatched bases: 14. The germline gives CDR1 MNHNS, CDR2 SASEGT. The CDR3 totals 14 residues.

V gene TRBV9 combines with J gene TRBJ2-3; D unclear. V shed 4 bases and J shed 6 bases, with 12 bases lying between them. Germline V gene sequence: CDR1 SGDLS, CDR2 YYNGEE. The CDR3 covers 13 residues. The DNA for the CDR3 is TGTGCCAGCAGCCCCCAGCCTTGGGATACGCAGTATTTT. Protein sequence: CASSPQPWDTQYF.

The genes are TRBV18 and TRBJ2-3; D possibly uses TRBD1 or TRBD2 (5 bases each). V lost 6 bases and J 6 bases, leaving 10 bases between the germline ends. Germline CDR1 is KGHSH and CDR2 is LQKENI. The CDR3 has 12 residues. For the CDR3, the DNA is TGTGCCAGCTCCCCCGGGGACGATACGCAGTATTTT. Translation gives CASSPGDDTQYF.

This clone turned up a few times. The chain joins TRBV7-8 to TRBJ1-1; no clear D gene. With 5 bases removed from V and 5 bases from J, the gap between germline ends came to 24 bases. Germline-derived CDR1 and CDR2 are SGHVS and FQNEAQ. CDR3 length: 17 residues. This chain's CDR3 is CASSPSLTGIKRTEAFF. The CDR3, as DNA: TGTGCCAGCAGCCCGAGCCTAACGGGTATCAAGAGGACTGAAGCTTTCTTT.

CDR3 in amino acids: CASSVGGEAYNSPLHF. The DNA for the CDR3 is TGTGCCAGCAGCGTGGGGGGGGAAGCCTATAATTCACCCCTCCACTTT. The chain is built from TRBV9 and TRBJ1-6; maybe TRBD1 (5 bases). Germline CDR1 SGDLS, CDR2 YYNGEE. Trimming pared 2 bases from V and 2 bases from J, leaving 11 bases between. This CDR3 is built from 16 residues.

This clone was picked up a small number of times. This CDR3 reads CASSLVVEGTDTQYF. CDR3 nucleotides: TGCGCCAGCAGCTTGGTTGTGGAGGGTACAGATACGCAGTATTTT. This chain joins TRBV5-1 and TRBJ2-3, with a tentative D call TRBD2 (6 bases). CDR1 and CDR2 (germline): SGHRS, YFSETQ. The CDR3 totals 15 residues. V was pared by 0 bases and J by 3 bases, with 11 bases between.

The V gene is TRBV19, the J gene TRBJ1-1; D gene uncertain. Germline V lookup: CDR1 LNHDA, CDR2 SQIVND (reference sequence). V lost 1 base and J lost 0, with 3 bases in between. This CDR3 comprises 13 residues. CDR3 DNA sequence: TGTGCCAGTAGTATAGGAATGAACACTGAAGCTTTCTTT. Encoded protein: CASSIGMNTEAFF.

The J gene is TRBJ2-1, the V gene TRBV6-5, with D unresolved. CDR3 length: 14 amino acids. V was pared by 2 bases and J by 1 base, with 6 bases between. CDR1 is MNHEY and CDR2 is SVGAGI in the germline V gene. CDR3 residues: CASSYGQSYNEQFF. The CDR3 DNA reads TGTGCCAGCAGTTACGGGCAGTCCTACAATGAGCAGTTCTTC.

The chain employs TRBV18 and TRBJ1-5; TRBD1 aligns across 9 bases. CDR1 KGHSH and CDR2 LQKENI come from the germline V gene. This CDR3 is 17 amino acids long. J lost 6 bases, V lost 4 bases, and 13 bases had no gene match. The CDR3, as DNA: TGTGCCAGCTCACGGGACAGGGACCAGGCGTTTCTTCAGCCCCAGCATTTT. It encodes CASSRDRDQAFLQPQHF.

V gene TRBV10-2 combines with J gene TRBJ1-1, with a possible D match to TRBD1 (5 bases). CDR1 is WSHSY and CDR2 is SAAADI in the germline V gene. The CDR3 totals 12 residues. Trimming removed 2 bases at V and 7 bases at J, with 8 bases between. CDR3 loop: CASSENQGEAFF. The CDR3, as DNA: TGCGCCAGCAGTGAGAATCAGGGTGAAGCTTTCTTT.

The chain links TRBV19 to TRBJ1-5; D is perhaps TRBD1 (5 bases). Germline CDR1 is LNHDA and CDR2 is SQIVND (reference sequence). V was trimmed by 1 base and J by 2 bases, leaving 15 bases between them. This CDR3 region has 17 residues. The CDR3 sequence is CASSIARGGRGNQPQHF. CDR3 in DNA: TGTGCCAGTAGTATAGCGAGGGGAGGACGGGGCAATCAGCCCCAGCATTTT.

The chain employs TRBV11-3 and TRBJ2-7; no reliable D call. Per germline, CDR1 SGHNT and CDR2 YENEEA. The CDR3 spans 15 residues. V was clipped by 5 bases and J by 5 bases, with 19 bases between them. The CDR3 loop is CASSLGNTPGDEQYF. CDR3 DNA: TGTGCCAGCAGCCTAGGAAATACCCCTGGGGACGAGCAGTACTTC.

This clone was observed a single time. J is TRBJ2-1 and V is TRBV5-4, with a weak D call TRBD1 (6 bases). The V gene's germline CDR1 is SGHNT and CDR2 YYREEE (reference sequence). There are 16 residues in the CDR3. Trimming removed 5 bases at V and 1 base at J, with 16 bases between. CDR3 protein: CASSLQGLGSYNEQFF. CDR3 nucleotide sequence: TGTGCCAGCAGTTTACAGGGTCTAGGGTCCTACAATGAGCAGTTCTTC.

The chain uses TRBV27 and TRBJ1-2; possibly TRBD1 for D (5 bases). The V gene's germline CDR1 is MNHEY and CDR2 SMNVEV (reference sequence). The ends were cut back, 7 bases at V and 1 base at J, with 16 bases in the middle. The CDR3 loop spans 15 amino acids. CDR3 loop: CASKTASLLNYGYTF. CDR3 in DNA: TGTGCCAGCAAGACAGCCAGCCTTCTTAACTATGGCTACACCTTC.

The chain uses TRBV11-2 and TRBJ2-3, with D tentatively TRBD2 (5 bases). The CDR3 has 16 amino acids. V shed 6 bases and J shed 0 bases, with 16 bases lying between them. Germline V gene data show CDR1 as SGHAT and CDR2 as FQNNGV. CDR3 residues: CASRYLEDLSTDTQYF. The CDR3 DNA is TGTGCCAGCAGGTATTTGGAGGACCTGAGCACAGATACGCAGTATTTT. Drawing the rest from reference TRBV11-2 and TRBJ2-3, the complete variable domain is EAGVAQSPRYKIIEKRQSVAFWCNPISGHATLYWYQQILGQGPKLLIQFQNNGVVDDSQLPKDRFSAERLKGVDSTLKIQPAKLEDSAVYLCASRYLEDLSTDTQYFGPGTRLTVL.

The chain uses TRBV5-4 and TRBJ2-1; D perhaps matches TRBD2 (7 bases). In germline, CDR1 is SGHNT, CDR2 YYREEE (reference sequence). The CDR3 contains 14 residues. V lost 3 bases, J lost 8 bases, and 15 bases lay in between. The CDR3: CASSSGGPWDEQFF. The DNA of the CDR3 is TGTGCCAGCAGCTCCGGGGGGCCGTGGGATGAGCAGTTCTTC.

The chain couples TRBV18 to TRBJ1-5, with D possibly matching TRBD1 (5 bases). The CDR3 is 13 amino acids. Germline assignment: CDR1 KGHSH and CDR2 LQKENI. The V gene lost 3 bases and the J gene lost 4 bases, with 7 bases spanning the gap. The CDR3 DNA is TGTGCCAGCTCACCCGGGGGGAATCAGCCCCAGCATTTT. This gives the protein CASSPGGNQPQHF.

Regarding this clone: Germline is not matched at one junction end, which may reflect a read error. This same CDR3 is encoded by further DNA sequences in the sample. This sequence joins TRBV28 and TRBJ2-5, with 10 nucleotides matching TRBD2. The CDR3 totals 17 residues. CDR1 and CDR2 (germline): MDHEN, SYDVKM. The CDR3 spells CASSFGLAGALQETQYF. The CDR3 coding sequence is TGTGCCAGCAGTTTTGGTCTAGCGGGGGCATTACAAGAGACCCAATACTTC.

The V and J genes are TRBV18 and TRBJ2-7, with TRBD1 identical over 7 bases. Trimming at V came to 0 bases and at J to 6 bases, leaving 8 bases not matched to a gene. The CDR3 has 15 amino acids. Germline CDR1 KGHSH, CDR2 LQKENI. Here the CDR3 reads CASSPPVTGVLEQYF. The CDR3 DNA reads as TGTGCCAGCTCACCACCGGTCACAGGGGTGCTCGAGCAGTACTTC.

CDR3 region: CASSLEGLSYEQYF. As DNA, the CDR3 is TGCGCCAGCAGCTTGGAGGGACTTTCCTACGAGCAGTACTTC. The chain has TRBV5-1 and TRBJ2-7, with a possible D match to TRBD2 (6 bases). Germline V lookup: CDR1 SGHRS, CDR2 YFSETQ. This CDR3 contains 14 residues. The ends were cut back, 0 bases at V and 1 base at J, with 8 bases in the middle.

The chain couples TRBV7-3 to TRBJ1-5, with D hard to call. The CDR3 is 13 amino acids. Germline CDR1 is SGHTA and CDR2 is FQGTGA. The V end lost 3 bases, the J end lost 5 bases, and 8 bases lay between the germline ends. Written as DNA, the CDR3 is TGTGCCAGCAGCTTGGCCCCCGATCAGCCCCAGCATTTT. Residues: CASSLAPDQPQHF. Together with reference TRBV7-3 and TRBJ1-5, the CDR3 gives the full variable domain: GAGVSQTPSNKVTEKGKYVELRCDPISGHTALYWYRQSLGQGPEFLIYFQGTGAADDSGLPNDRFFAVRPEGSVSTLKIQRTERGDSAVYLCASSLAPDQPQHFGDGTRLSIL.